Below are 20 T cell receptor beta chains sequenced from a single sample in a study of blood T cells in healthy people across ages. A second about 7 to 11 cycle PCR used barcoded and J-beta primers. From the 5' RACE reads, TCRdb called clonotypes with MiXCR, one entry per CDR3 protein. The sample consists of 1.5 million to 2 million distinct CDR3 sequences, 28% of them appearing once. Sequences were obtained from blood. These receptors all stem from a woman aged 25 to 45 in good health.

The V call is TRBV2, the J call TRBJ2-7, with 7 nucleotides matching TRBD2. V gave up 8 bases and J gave up 4 bases; unmatched junction bases: 11. CDR1 and CDR2 from the germline V gene are SNHLY and FYNNEI. This CDR3 comprises 14 residues. The CDR3 DNA sequence: TGTGCCAGCGAGTCTGACGGGGGAGGGTACGAGCAGTACTTC. This sequence encodes CASESDGGGYEQYF.

This clonotype showed up many times. The chain couples TRBV7-2 to TRBJ2-4; TRBD2 agrees at 8 bases. V lost 5 bases and J lost 9; bases outside the gene matches: 6. CDR1 and CDR2 (germline): SGHTA, FQGNSA. The CDR3 length is 13 residues. CDR3 in amino acids: CASSEQRESIQYF. For the CDR3, the DNA is TGTGCCAGCAGCGAACAGCGGGAGTCCATTCAGTACTTC.

This clonotype was detected only a few times. J is TRBJ1-2 and V is TRBV7-2; a possible D gene is TRBD1 (6 bases). Germline values: CDR1 SGHTA, CDR2 FQGNSA. The CDR3 contains 14 residues. The V end was cut by 1 base, the J end by 4 bases, with 10 bases between. CDR3 sequence reads: CASSLEAGVYGYTF. As DNA, the CDR3 is TGTGCCAGCAGCTTAGAGGCAGGGGTCTATGGCTACACCTTC.

This clonotype was detected a few times. The chain carries TRBV2 and TRBJ2-5, with no clear D. Germline CDR1 and CDR2: SNHLY and FYNNEI. V lost 7 bases and J 4 bases, leaving 13 bases between the germline ends. The CDR3 contains 13 residues. CDR3 region: CASNYGLGETQYF. In DNA form, the CDR3 reads TGTGCCAGCAATTACGGGTTGGGAGAGACCCAGTACTTC. Filled out from reference TRBV2 and TRBJ2-5, the complete variable domain reads EPEVTQTPSHQVTQMGQEVILRCVPISNHLYFYWYRQILGQKVEFLVSFYNNEISEKSEIFDDQFSVERPDGSNFTLKIRSTKLEDSAMYFCASNYGLGETQYFGPGTRLLVL.

Details on this clonotype: Given the absence of the conserved phenylalanine or tryptophan at the CDR3 end, a read error is likely. This chain connects TRBV5-1 to TRBJ2-5; TRBD2 matches at 8 bases. J gave up 7 bases and V 0 bases, and 5 bases lay outside the gene matches. Germline assignment: CDR1 SGHRS and CDR2 YFSETQ. The CDR3 spans 14 residues. The CDR3 region is CASSLEGLAGTQYC. In DNA, the CDR3 is TGCGCCAGCAGCTTGGAAGGGCTAGCGGGGACCCAGTACTGC.

The sample holds a few counts of this clonotype. The V call is TRBV14, the J call TRBJ2-1; D perhaps matches TRBD1 (5 bases). The V gene lost 3 bases and the J gene lost 6 bases, with 24 bases spanning the gap. This CDR3 comprises 18 residues. CDR1 and CDR2 from the germline V gene are SGHDN and FVKESK. CDR3 DNA sequence: TGTGCCAGCAGCCAGAGTGGTCAGGGATTTAGCTTGGGCAATGAGCAGTTCTTC. It codes for CASSQSGQGFSLGNEQFF.

To note about this clonotype: Germline and junction disagree at one end, which may indicate a read error. This chain connects TRBV2 to TRBJ2-3; D gene unclear. Germline lookup yields CDR1 SNHLY and CDR2 FYNNEI. CDR3 size: 15 residues. CDR3 DNA: TGTGTCAGCAGTGAAGGTCGGCCCAGCGCAGATACGCAGTATTTT. It encodes CVSSEGRPSADTQYF.

This clonotype was counted a few times. The chain recombines TRBV7-6 with TRBJ1-5, with D unresolved. V was trimmed by 5 bases and J by 7 bases, leaving 12 bases between them. Germline-derived CDR1 and CDR2 are SGHVS and FNYEAQ. The CDR3 spans 13 residues. The DNA for the CDR3 is TGTGCCAGCAGCGTTGACGGGAGCCAGCCCCAGCATTTT. Its protein product is CASSVDGSQPQHF.

The rearrangement joins TRBV7-2 to TRBJ2-5, with D unclear. Germline V CDR1 and CDR2: SGHTA, FQGNSA. V lost 1 base and J lost 4, with 13 bases in between. The CDR3 is 15 amino acids. The CDR3 loop is CASSLGSERGETQYF. In DNA form, the CDR3 reads TGTGCCAGCAGCTTAGGTTCAGAGCGAGGAGAGACCCAGTACTTC.

This clonotype has at least ten counts. The rearrangement uses TRBV5-4 and TRBJ2-5; TRBD1 agrees at 10 bases. Germline V lookup: CDR1 SGHNT, CDR2 YYREEE (reference sequence). The trim removed 5 bases at V and 5 bases at J, leaving 6 bases unmatched. This CDR3 is built from 14 residues. Written as DNA, the CDR3 is TGTGCCAGCAGGCCGGGACAGGGGTCTGAGACCCAGTACTTC. Translation gives CASRPGQGSETQYF.

There are many counts of this clonotype. The chain combines TRBV29-1 with TRBJ2-7, with a possible D match to TRBD1 (5 bases). The CDR3 runs 13 residues. The germline V gene has CDR1 SQVTM and CDR2 ANQGSEA. V gave up 7 bases and J gave up 2 bases, with 15 bases separating them. CDR3 amino acids: CSGFKTDTYEQYF. The CDR3 nucleotides are TGCAGCGGCTTCAAGACAGATACCTACGAGCAGTACTTC.

This clonotype has a handful of counts. The chain recombines TRBV2 with TRBJ2-5, with 11 bases identical to TRBD1. The J call may not be correct, given that the DNA end is closer to TRBJ2-7. Germline V lookup: CDR1 SNHLY, CDR2 FYNNEI. The CDR3 consists of 18 residues. The CDR3 region has the DNA TGTGCCAGCAGTATGTTCTTGGGACAGGGACAGGGGGAATACGAGCAGTACTTC. Its translation: CASSMFLGQGQGEYEQYF.

About this clonotype itself: A much larger clone is a single base away; this may be a read error. V is TRBV20-1 and J is TRBJ2-1, with 7 bases matching TRBD1. V shed 5 bases and J 0 bases; nucleotides not matched to a gene: 7. CDR3 length equals 15 residues. Germline CDR1 and CDR2: DFQATT and SNEGSKA (reference sequence). CDR3 residues: CSAEIRGSSYNEQFF. DNA of the CDR3: TGCAGTGCTGAAATCAGGGGGAGCTCCTACAATGAGCAGTTCTTC.

This clonotype was counted between two and nine times. The genes are TRBV7-9 and TRBJ2-5; 7 bases agree with TRBD2. Per germline, CDR1 SEHNR and CDR2 FQNEAQ (reference sequence). The CDR3 contains 15 residues. Trimming cost V 5 bases and J 2 bases; bases outside gene matches: 8. DNA for the CDR3: TGTGCCAGCAGCCCGGGGAGCGGGGTACAAGAGACCCAGTACTTC. It encodes CASSPGSGVQETQYF. Full variable domain (rest looked up from reference TRBV7-9 and TRBJ2-5): DTGVSQNPRHKITKRGQNVTFRCDPISEHNRLYWYRQTLGQGPEFLTYFQNEAQLEKSRLLSDRFSAERPKGSFSTLEIQRTEQGDSAMYLCASSPGSGVQETQYFGPGTRLLVL.

In its sample, this clonotype was seen a few times. The chain links TRBV7-9 to TRBJ1-1, with D unresolved. V was cut by 5 bases and J by 0 bases, with 10 bases left in between. The CDR3 loop spans 14 amino acids. The germline V gene encodes CDR1 SEHNR and CDR2 FQNEAQ (reference sequence). CDR3 nucleotides: TGTGCCAGCAGCCCCGGTAATATGAACACTGAAGCTTTCTTT. Translating gives CASSPGNMNTEAFF.

The chain has TRBV9 and TRBJ2-5, with D perhaps matching TRBD2 (5 bases). Trimming took off 0 bases at V and 7 bases at J, with 13 bases between the two ends. The CDR3 consists of 14 residues. Germline V gene data show CDR1 as SGDLS and CDR2 as YYNGEE. CDR3 sequence: CASSVVAAGGTQYF. CDR3 DNA sequence: TGTGCCAGCAGCGTAGTGGCGGCCGGAGGGACCCAGTACTTC. The variable domain in full, with the rest retrieved from reference TRBV9 and TRBJ2-5, is DSGVTQTPKHLITATGQRVTLRCSPRSGDLSVYWYQQSLDQGLQFLIQYYNGEERAKGNILERFSAQQFPDLHSELNLSSLELGDSALYFCASSVVAAGGTQYFGPGTRLLVL.

The chain combines TRBV29-1 with TRBJ1-2; maybe TRBD1 (5 bases). Trimming pared 4 bases from V and 5 bases from J, leaving 11 bases between. CDR1 and CDR2 (germline): SQVTM, ANQGSEA. The CDR3 spans 12 residues. In DNA, the CDR3 is TGCAGCGTTGCAACAGGATTTTATGGCTACACCTTC. The encoded protein is CSVATGFYGYTF.

This clonotype came up many times. This chain uses TRBV18 with TRBJ2-7; D call uncertain. Trimming shortened V by 6 bases and J by 6 bases, and 9 bases separated the two germline ends. Per germline, CDR1 KGHSH and CDR2 LQKENI. This CDR3 region has 11 residues. The chain's CDR3 is CASSRSGEQYF. CDR3 in DNA: TGTGCCAGCTCGCGATCGGGCGAGCAGTACTTC. The entire variable domain, with the rest obtained from reference TRBV18 and TRBJ2-7, is as follows: NAGVMQNPRHLVRRRGQEARLRCSPMKGHSHVYWYRQLPEEGLKFMVYLQKENIIDESGMPKERFSAEFPKEGPSILRIQQVVRGDSAAYFCASSRSGEQYFGPGTRLTVT.

The chain employs TRBV5-1 and TRBJ2-3; D unresolved. The ends were cut back, 5 bases at V and 6 bases at J, with 10 bases in the middle. The CDR3 runs 12 residues. CDR1 is SGHRS, CDR2 YFSETQ, per germline. The CDR3 DNA reads TGCGCCAGCAGAGAGGTCACCGATACGCAGTATTTT. Translation gives CASREVTDTQYF.

This clonotype was picked up a small number of times. The V and J genes are TRBV7-2 and TRBJ2-1, with 12 bases matching TRBD2. Germline trimming cut 5 bases from V and 7 bases from J; bases unmatched to any gene: 3. CDR3 size: 14 residues. Germline lookup yields CDR1 SGHTA and CDR2 FQGNSA. This CDR3 reads CASSNGLAGNEQFF. The CDR3 nucleotides are TGTGCCAGCAGCAACGGACTAGCGGGGAATGAGCAGTTCTTC.